The present TCR beta chain was sequenced within a study of cytomegalovirus exposure and HLA in healthy donors. Germline CDR1 SGHNT, CDR2 YENEEA. The CDR3 extends over 13 amino acids. Germline trimming cut 5 bases from V and 5 bases from J; bases unmatched to any gene: 4. The data were produced by immunoSEQ multiplex PCR, yet TCRdb's version contains in-frame clones alone and is incomplete. Here the sample spans some 240,000 clones, 80% to 90% being singletons. The specimen was PBMCs. The clonotype was recovered from a woman between 18 and 29 years old in good health and CMV-seropositive. This sequence joins TRBV11-3 and TRBJ2-5, with 8 bases matching TRBD2. The CDR3 protein is CASSDGRAETQYF. The CDR3 nucleotides are TGTGCCAGCAGCGACGGGAGGGCGGAGACCCAGTACTTC.